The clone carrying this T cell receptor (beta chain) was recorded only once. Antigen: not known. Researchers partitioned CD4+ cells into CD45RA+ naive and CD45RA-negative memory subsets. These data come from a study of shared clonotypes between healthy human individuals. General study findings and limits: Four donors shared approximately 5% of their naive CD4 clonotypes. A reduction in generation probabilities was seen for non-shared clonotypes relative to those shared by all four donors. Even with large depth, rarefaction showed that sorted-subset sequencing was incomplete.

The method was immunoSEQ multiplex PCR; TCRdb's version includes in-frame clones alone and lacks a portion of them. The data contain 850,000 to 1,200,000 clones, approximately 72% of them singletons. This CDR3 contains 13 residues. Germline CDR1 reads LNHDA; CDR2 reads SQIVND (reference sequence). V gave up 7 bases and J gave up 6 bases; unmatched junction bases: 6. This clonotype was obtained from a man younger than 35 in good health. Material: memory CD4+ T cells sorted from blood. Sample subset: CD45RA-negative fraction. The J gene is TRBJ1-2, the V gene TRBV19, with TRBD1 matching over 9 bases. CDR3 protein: CASTWRDRDGYTF. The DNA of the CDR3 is TGTGCCAGTACGTGGAGGGACAGGGATGGCTACACCTTC.